This T cell receptor (beta chain) appears in the sequencing data of a study of blood T cell repertoires in COVID-19. The table came from immunoSEQ multiplex PCR; TCRdb's copy has only in-frame clones and leaves some out. The sample comprises 150,000 to 200,000 clones, approximately 84% of which are singletons, and 6% to 8.5% rests with the top ten. The CDR3 length is 17 residues. Per the germline V gene, CDR1 is LGHDT and CDR2 is YNNKEL (reference sequence). The V gene end was trimmed by 2 bases and the J gene end by 2 bases; junction bases not matched to a gene: 9. This TCR derives from a human donor in a cohort sampled during active COVID-19. The chain carries TRBV3-1 (or the pseudogene TRBV3-2) and TRBJ2-3; 8 bases are a match to TRBD2. The sample comprised peripheral blood. The CDR3 nucleotides read TGTGCCAGCAGCCAACGGCTGGCGGGGGGAACCACAGATACGCAGTATTTT. As protein: CASSQRLAGGTTDTQYF.